This TCR beta chain came from a study of human T cells and chemical hapten exposure. As the library was built, unique molecular identifiers were attached to individual cDNA molecules. TCRdb independently ran MiXCR on the 5' RACE reads; one entry per CDR3 protein. This table has about 80,000 distinct CDR3 sequences, roughly 7.7% appearing once. Study findings and constraints: DPC sensitization did not alter TCRs above 1 in 1000 frequency.

Notes on this clonotype: The antigen remains undetermined.

Researchers extracted total RNA from unfractionated whole blood. Trimming took 7 bases from V and 5 from J, leaving 11 bases between them. The CDR3 length is 12 residues. Germline-derived CDR1 and CDR2 are MNHNY and SVGAGI (reference sequence). The sequence derives from a male donor in good health. The genes are TRBV6-6 and TRBJ1-1, with a tentative D call TRBD1 (5 bases). The chain's CDR3 is CASTQGRTEAFF. The CDR3 DNA reads as TGTGCCAGCACCCAGGGTAGGACTGAAGCTTTCTTT.